This entry describes one T cell receptor (beta chain). The data were taken from a study of CD8 T cells in Susac syndrome. From blood CD8+ and CD4+ T cells, the TCR beta chain was sequenced. Included as multiple sclerosis controls were treatment-naive patients who had stable or active relapsing-remitting disease. Random hexamers were used to reverse transcribe the RNA input (roughly 0.5 to 1 ug). The TCR beta CDR3 was amplified by immunoSEQ multiplex PCR across 54 Vbeta, 13 Jbeta. TCRdb ran MiXCR on the immunoSEQ multiplex PCR reads and lists one entry per CDR3 protein. Seen here are some 200,000 distinct CDR3 sequences, 80% to 95% observed once, and the top ten hold around 0.13%. Unmatched junction bases numbered 4, after V lost 9 bases and J lost 5 bases. Germline CDR1 and CDR2: SGHTA and FQGTGA. This CDR3 contains 13 residues.

Source material: CD8+ T cells from PBMCs. The TCR sequence derives from a human donor with multiple sclerosis. The chain links TRBV7-3 to TRBJ2-1, with 10 bases aligning to TRBD2. The CDR3 DNA reads as TGTGCCAGTTGGACTAGCGGACACAATGAGCAGTTCTTC. Amino acids: CASWTSGHNEQFF.